This T cell receptor beta chain originates from a study of post-analysis software for immune sequencing data. Overall study context: The disease courses spanned relapsing-remitting, secondary progressive and progressive-relapsing forms of multiple sclerosis.

V was shortened by 5 bases and J by 0 bases, with 8 bases between the two germline ends. CDR1 SEHNR and CDR2 FQNEAQ come from the germline V gene (reference sequence). The CDR3 is made up of 14 amino acids. Unique molecular identifiers were carried by the TCR beta cDNA libraries. TCRdb reprocessed the PCR reads via MiXCR and lists one record per CDR3 protein. The sample lists 380,000 or so distinct CDR3 sequences; less than 40% were seen once. Regarding the study as a whole: When patients were compared with controls, about 5 TRBV segments were more frequent, TRBV5-6, TRBV5-1 and TRBV20-1 among them. Significantly lower normalized Chao1 diversity was found in patients with multiple sclerosis relative to controls.

This clonotype was recorded at least ten times. What it recognizes is unknown. The sequencing input was blood. The gene calls are TRBV7-9 and TRBJ2-1; D is unresolved. This receptor was identified in a girl aged 10 to 17 with multiple sclerosis. CDR3 protein: CASSPPSSYNEQFF. The DNA of the CDR3 is TGTGCCAGCAGCCCTCCTAGCTCCTACAATGAGCAGTTCTTC.